These T cell receptor beta chains were read from a single sample in a study of vaccination effects on CD4 cells after COVID-19. Measured with immunoSEQ multiplex PCR; TCRdb has only the in-frame clones, and not every one. The sample lists 8,500 to 13,000 clones, roughly 70% occurring once. The antigens of these receptors remain unknown. The sequences come from CD4+ T cells from PBMCs cultured with HCoV-229E spike peptides, collected before COVID-19 vaccination. The receptors come from a human donor who received a COVID-19 vaccine. The CDR3 runs from the conserved cysteine through the conserved F or W. D genes are given only for firm matches. Where a row states a size, it is once, few, many or the class of an expanded clone; other rows omit it.

V gene	J gene	clone size	D gene	CDR3 DNA	CDR3 protein
TRBV27	TRBJ1-4	few	NA	TGTGCCAGCAGTTTATCATCACGTCCCAACGAAAAACTGTTTTTT	CASSLSSRPNEKLFF
TRBV30	TRBJ1-3	NA	NA	TGTGCCTGGAGTCCCTCCAGGGTCTACTCTGGAAACACCATATATTTT	CAWSPSRVYSGNTIYF
TRBV7-2	TRBJ2-2	NA	NA	TGTGCCAGCAGCTTGGCCGGAGCGAACACCGGGGAGCTGTTTTTT	CASSLAGANTGELFF
TRBV27	TRBJ1-5	NA	NA	TGTGCCAGCAGTTTAGAGAGGGGAAGGGATCAGCCCCAGCATTTT	CASSLERGRDQPQHF
TRBV27	TRBJ1-2	few	TRBD1	TGTGCCAGCAGTCCCGGCTGGGGACAGCGTCGCTATGGCTACACCTTC	CASSPGWGQRRYGYTF
TRBV4-1	TRBJ1-2	NA	NA	TGCGCCAGCAGCCTTGGGACTGCGGGCTACACCTTC	CASSLGTAGYTF
TRBV20-1	TRBJ2-1	NA	TRBD2	TGCAGTGCTAGTTCGGGGCTAGCGGGGGGCTTATACAATGAGCAGTTCTTC	CSASSGLAGGLYNEQFF
TRBV3-1/TRBV3-2	TRBJ2-2	few	NA	TGTGCCAGCAGCTTACGGATCCAGGCCGGGGAGCTGTTTTTT	CASSLRIQAGELFF
TRBV28	TRBJ2-7	NA	NA	TGTGCCAGCAGTTTAGGTGACACCGCCTACGAGCAGTACTTC	CASSLGDTAYEQYF
TRBV24-1	TRBJ2-7	NA	NA	TGTGCCACCAGTGATGCAACCGGGAGCTCTTTCGTCGAGCAGTACTTC	CATSDATGSSFVEQYF
TRBV23-1	TRBJ2-1	NA	TRBD2	TGCGCCAGCAGTCAAATACTAGCGGGAGGGCCCTCCTACAATGAGCAGTTCTTC	CASSQILAGGPSYNEQFF
TRBV5-1	TRBJ2-7	NA	TRBD1	TGCGCCAGCAGCCCAGCCGGGACAGCAGCCTACGAGCAGTACTTC	CASSPAGTAAYEQYF
TRBV19	TRBJ2-6	NA	TRBD1	TGTGCCACCCGGACAGGGGCCCAGGCAGGGGCCAACGTCCTGACTTTC	CATRTGAQAGANVLTF
TRBV7-9	TRBJ2-1	NA	TRBD1	TGTGCCAGCAGCCTCGGGACAGCCCCTAATGAGCAGTTCTTC	CASSLGTAPNEQFF
TRBV18	TRBJ2-6	NA	NA	TGTGCCAGCTCACCACCGTCAGGGGCTGGGGCCAACGTCCTGACTTTC	CASSPPSGAGANVLTF
TRBV6-5	TRBJ2-7	NA	TRBD2	TGTGCCAGCACCCAACTGGTGGGAGGGAGTTTGCAGTACTTC	CASTQLVGGSLQYF
TRBV7-6	TRBJ2-7	NA	TRBD2	TGTGCCAGCAGCTTAGGGAGCGGGAGGGTCTCCTACGAGCAGTACTTC	CASSLGSGRVSYEQYF
TRBV10-3	TRBJ2-7	NA	TRBD2	TGTGCCGTCCAGACTAGCACTAGCTACGAGCAGTACTTC	CAVQTSTSYEQYF
TRBV5-1	TRBJ2-1	once	TRBD1	TGCGCCAGCAGCTCGGGACAGGGGGTAAGAGGGTGGCAGTTCTTC	CASSSGQGVRGWQFF
TRBV7-9	TRBJ2-1	NA	NA	TGTGCCAGCAGCTTGAACAGTGAGCAGTTCTTC	CASSLNSEQFF
TRBV19	TRBJ1-5	NA	NA	TGTGCCAGTAGTATTAATTCAGGGGTGGGTCAGCCCCAGCATTTT	CASSINSGVGQPQHF
TRBV20-1	TRBJ2-7	few	NA	TGCAGTGCTACCACAGGGTACGAGCAGTACTTC	CSATTGYEQYF
TRBV2	TRBJ2-1	once	TRBD1	TGTGCCAGCAATTTGGACAGGGCCACGGGGAATGAGCAGTTCTTC	CASNLDRATGNEQFF
TRBV5-6	TRBJ2-7	NA	NA	TGTGCCAGCAGCTTACCCTCCGTGCGGGGCGGGCAGTACTTC	CASSLPSVRGGQYF
TRBV19	TRBJ2-3	NA	TRBD2	TGTGCCAGTACTCAAGGGACTAGCGGAGATACGCAGTATTTT	CASTQGTSGDTQYF
TRBV6-1	TRBJ1-1	NA	NA	TGTGCCAGCAGTGAAATCAGGGGCGGGGGAGCTTTCTTT	CASSEIRGGGAFF
TRBV19	TRBJ1-5	NA	TRBD1	TGTGCCAGTAGTCCCGATACAGGGGGTCAGAGGCCCCAGCATTTT	CASSPDTGGQRPQHF
TRBV5-6	TRBJ1-1	once	TRBD1	TGTGCCAGCAGCACAAACAGGGGAAAGGACACTGAAGCTTTCTTT	CASSTNRGKDTEAFF
TRBV12-3/TRBV12-4	TRBJ2-7	NA	TRBD2	TGTGCCAGCAGTTTCCGGGGGGAATACGAGCAGTACTTC	CASSFRGEYEQYF
TRBV9	TRBJ1-3	NA	NA	TGTGCCAGCAGCCCGCTACAGGGTCACTCTGGAAACACCATATATTTT	CASSPLQGHSGNTIYF
TRBV21-1	TRBJ1-4	NA	NA	TGTGCCAGCAGCCGCAGGATAAATGAAAAACTGTTTTTT	CASSRRINEKLFF
TRBV5-4	TRBJ1-6	NA	NA	TGTGCCAGCAGCTTGGGAGGGGGAGTTACCTATAATTCACCCCTCCACTTT	CASSLGGGVTYNSPLHF
TRBV6-4	TRBJ2-7	NA	NA	TGTGCCAGCAGTGCGGGACCTTCGAATTACTACGAGCAGTACTTC	CASSAGPSNYYEQYF
TRBV5-1	TRBJ2-3	NA	NA	TGCGCCAGCAGCTCCGGTAGAACAGGGAGCACAGATACGCAGTATTTT	CASSSGRTGSTDTQYF
TRBV4-2	TRBJ2-4	NA	NA	TGTGCCAGCAGCCAGCAGGGCAAAAACATTCAGTACTTC	CASSQQGKNIQYF
TRBV14	TRBJ2-2	NA	NA	TGTGCCAGCAGCCAAGAAACCGGGGGGCACACCGGGGAGCTGTTTTTT	CASSQETGGHTGELFF
TRBV4-3	TRBJ1-1	NA	NA	TGCGCCAGCAGCCGGGCCAGACCAGGTACGGCTCCCACTGAAGCTTTCTTT	CASSRARPGTAPTEAFF